The clone carrying this TCR beta chain was seen a handful of times. What it binds is unknown. The sample belongs to a study of post-analysis software for immune sequencing data. Looking at the study overall: Several disease courses (relapsing-remitting, secondary progressive and progressive-relapsing) of multiple sclerosis were included. Study-wide points: In patients, TRBV5-6, TRBV5-1 and TRBV20-1 belonged to five TRBV segments found more frequently than in controls.

Prepared TCR beta cDNA libraries contained unique molecular identifiers. About 500,000 cDNA molecules came from about 1 to 10 million T cells. One entry per CDR3 protein results from TCRdb running MiXCR on the PCR reads. The table lists some 700,000 distinct CDR3 sequences, roughly three fifths of them singletons, with approximately 10% in the top ten. The CDR3 sequence is 13 residues long. The V end was cut by 0 bases, the J end by 7 bases, with 10 bases between. Germline V gives CDR1 SGHRS, CDR2 YFSETQ. The material sequenced was blood. The V gene is TRBV5-1, the J gene TRBJ1-1; D call uncertain. The TCR sequence derives from a girl aged 2 to 10 with multiple sclerosis. The CDR3 reads CASSLVHRFEAFF. The CDR3 DNA sequence: TGCGCCAGCAGCTTGGTTCACCGGTTTGAAGCTTTCTTT.